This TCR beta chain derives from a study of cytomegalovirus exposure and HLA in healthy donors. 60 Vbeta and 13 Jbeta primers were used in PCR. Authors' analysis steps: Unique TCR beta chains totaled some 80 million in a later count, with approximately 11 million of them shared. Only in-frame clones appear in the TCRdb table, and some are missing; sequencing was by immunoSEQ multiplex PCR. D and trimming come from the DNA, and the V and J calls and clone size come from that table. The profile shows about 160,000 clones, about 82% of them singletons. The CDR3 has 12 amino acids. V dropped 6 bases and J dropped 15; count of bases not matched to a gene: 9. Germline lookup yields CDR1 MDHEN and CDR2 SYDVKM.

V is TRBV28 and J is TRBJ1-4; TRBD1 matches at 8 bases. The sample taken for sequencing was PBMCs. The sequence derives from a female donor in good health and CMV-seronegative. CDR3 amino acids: CASSLRQGRVFF. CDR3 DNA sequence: TGTGCCAGCAGCCTACGACAGGGGAGGGTGTTTTTT.